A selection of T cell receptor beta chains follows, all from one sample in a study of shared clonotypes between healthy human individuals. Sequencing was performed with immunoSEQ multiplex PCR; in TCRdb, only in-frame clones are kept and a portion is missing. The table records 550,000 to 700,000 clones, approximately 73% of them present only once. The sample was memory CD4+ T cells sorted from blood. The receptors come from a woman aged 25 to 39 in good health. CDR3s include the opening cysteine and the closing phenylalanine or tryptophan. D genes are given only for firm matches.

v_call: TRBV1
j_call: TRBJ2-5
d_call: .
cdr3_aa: CTSSRRERGQETQYF

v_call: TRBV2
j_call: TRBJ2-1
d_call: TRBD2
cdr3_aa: CASSGLAGINEQFF

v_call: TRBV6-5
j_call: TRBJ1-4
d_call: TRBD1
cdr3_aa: CASRQTGGNEKLFF

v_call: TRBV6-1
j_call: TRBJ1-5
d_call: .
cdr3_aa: CASSEGGYIQPQHF

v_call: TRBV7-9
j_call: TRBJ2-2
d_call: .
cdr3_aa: CASSSFGGYTGELFF

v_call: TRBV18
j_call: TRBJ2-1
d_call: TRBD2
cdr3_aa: CASSRLADNEQFF

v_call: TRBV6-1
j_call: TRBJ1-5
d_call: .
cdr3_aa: CASSDRLTVSNQPQHF

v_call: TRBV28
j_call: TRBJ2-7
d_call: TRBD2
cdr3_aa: CASSFGTSGRYEQYF

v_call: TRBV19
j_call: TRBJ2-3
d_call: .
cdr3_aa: CASSQTSSTDTQYF

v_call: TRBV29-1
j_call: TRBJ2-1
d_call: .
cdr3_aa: CSVVRRNNEQFF

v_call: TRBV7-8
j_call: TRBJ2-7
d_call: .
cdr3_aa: CASSYPPDYEQYF

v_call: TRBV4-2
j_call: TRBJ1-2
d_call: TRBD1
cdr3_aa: CASSQVGTGGIGYTF

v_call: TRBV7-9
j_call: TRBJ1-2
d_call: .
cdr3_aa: CASSFNRDNYGYTF

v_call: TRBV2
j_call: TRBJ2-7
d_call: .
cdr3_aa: CASSEVWGTYEQYF

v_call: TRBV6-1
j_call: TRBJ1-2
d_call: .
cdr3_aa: CASSAGREGINGYTF

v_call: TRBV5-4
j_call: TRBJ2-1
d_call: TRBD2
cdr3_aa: CATSGATYNEQFF

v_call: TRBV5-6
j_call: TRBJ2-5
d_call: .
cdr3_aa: CASRFLSGEVKETQYF

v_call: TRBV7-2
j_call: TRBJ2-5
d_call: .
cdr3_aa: CASSVTVLVQETQYF